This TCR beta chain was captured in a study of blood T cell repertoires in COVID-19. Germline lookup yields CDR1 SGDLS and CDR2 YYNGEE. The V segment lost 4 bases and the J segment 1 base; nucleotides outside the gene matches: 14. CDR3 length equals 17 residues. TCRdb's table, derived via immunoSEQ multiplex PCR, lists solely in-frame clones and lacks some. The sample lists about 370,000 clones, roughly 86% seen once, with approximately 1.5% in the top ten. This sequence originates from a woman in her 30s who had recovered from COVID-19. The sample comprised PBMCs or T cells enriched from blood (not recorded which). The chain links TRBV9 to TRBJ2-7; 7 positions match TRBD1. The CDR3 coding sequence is TGTGCCAGCAGCCCCAGTCCACAGGGGTCTTGGTCCTACGAGCAGTACTTC. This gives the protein CASSPSPQGSWSYEQYF.